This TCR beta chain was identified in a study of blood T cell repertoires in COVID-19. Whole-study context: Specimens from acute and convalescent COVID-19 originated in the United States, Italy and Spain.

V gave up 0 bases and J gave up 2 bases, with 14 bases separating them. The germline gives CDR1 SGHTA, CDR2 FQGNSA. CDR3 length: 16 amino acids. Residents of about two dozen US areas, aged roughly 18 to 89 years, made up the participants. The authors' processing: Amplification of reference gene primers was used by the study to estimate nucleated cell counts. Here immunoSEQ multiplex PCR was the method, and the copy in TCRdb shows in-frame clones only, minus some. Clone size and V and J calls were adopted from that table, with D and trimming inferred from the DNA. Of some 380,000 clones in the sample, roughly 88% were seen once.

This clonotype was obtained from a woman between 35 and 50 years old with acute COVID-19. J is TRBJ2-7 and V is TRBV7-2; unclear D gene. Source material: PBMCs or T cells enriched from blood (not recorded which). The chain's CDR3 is CASSLALMAGAYEQYF. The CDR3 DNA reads TGTGCCAGCAGCTTAGCCCTTATGGCCGGAGCCTACGAGCAGTACTTC.